Listed here are 24 T cell receptor beta chains from one sample, sequenced in a study of naive and memory T cell subsets. Study-wide results and caveats: A few larger clonotypes appeared in naive repertoires, especially CD8, possibly memory cells re-expressing CD45RA.

For these TCRs, the target antigens are not known. The beta constant-region primer was an equimolar mix of two oligonucleotides covering TRBC1 and TRBC2. Four rounds of PCR amplified the ligated cDNA using nested alpha and beta constant-region primers plus SP2. TCRdb itself ran the UMI-ligation and nested PCR reads through MiXCR, one entry per CDR3 protein. The table includes 85,000 to 130,000 distinct CDR3 sequences, roughly 15% detected once. Sequencing input: naive CD8+ T cells from blood. The receptor set was obtained from a human donor in good health.

The chain recombines TRBV29-1 with TRBJ2-7, with D perhaps being TRBD1 or TRBD2 (5 bases each). Trimming took 5 bases from V and 5 from J, leaving 7 bases between them. CDR1 SQVTM and CDR2 ANQGSEA come from the germline V gene. The CDR3 loop spans 10 amino acids. The CDR3 bases are TGCAGCGTTCTGGGGGACGAGCAGTACTTC. It is translated as CSVLGDEQYF.

This clonotype was observed a handful of times. The CDR3 region is CASSQEWGDSYSPLHF. The CDR3 DNA reads as TGTGCCAGCAGCCAAGAGTGGGGAGACTCCTATTCACCCCTCCACTTT. The J gene is TRBJ1-6, the V gene TRBV4-2; D not resolved. Germline V CDR1 and CDR2: LGHNA, YNFKEQ. Trimming removed 0 bases at V and 8 bases at J, with 14 bases between. The CDR3 loop spans 16 amino acids.

The rearrangement uses TRBV6-2 or TRBV6-3 and TRBJ2-1; D not resolved. The V end was cut by 2 bases, the J end by 0 bases, with 11 bases between. This CDR3 contains 16 residues. The germline gives CDR1 MNHEY, CDR2 SVGEGT. CDR3 residues: CASSYRAESSYNEQFF. The DNA for the CDR3 is TGTGCCAGCAGTTACCGGGCCGAAAGCTCCTACAATGAGCAGTTCTTC.

This clonotype was recorded a few times. The chain is built from TRBV6-6 and TRBJ1-1; D remains unclear. Germline V CDR1 and CDR2: MNHNY, SVGAGI (reference sequence). Trimming stripped 2 bases from V and 1 base from J, with 11 bases between. The CDR3 is made up of 15 amino acids. CDR3 protein: CASSYGWGPNTEAFF. In DNA, the CDR3 is TGTGCCAGCAGTTACGGCTGGGGTCCGAACACTGAAGCTTTCTTT.

V gene TRBV25-1 combines with J gene TRBJ2-3; no firm D call. Germline V gene lookup returns CDR1 MGHDK and CDR2 SYGVNS. This CDR3 is built from 10 residues. Trimming took 0 bases from V and 8 from J, leaving 0 bases between them. The DNA of the CDR3 is TGTGCCAGCAGTGAATATACGCAGTATTTT. Residues: CASSEYTQYF.

This chain uses TRBV15 with TRBJ2-1, with TRBD2 identical over 7 bases. CDR3 size: 18 residues. V lost 4 bases to trimming and J lost 2 bases; unmatched junction nucleotides: 14. Germline V CDR1 and CDR2: LNHNV, YYDKDF (reference sequence). CDR3 DNA sequence: TGTGCCACCAGCAAAGGGAAGCTGCGGGAGACGCCCTACAATGAGCAGTTCTTC. Amino acid sequence: CATSKGKLRETPYNEQFF.

This clonotype was seen many times. This rearrangement joins TRBV4-3 to TRBJ1-5; 7 bases map to TRBD1. The germline V gene has CDR1 LGHNA and CDR2 YSLEER. CDR3 length: 17 residues. With V trimmed by 4 bases and J by 2 bases, 11 bases remained unmatched. CDR3 loop: CASSPDREVVGNQPQHF. The CDR3 coding sequence is TGCGCCAGCAGCCCCGACAGGGAGGTGGTCGGCAATCAGCCCCAGCATTTT.

The V gene is TRBV30, the J gene TRBJ1-1, with 7 bases identical to TRBD1. The V segment lost 5 bases and the J segment 0 bases; nucleotides outside the gene matches: 3. The CDR3 consists of 13 residues. Germline assignment: CDR1 GTSNPN and CDR2 SVGIG (reference sequence). The CDR3 nucleotides are TGTGCCTGGGAGGACAGGCTGAACACTGAAGCTTTCTTT. It encodes CAWEDRLNTEAFF.

This clonotype was counted a few times. This chain links TRBV7-9 with TRBJ2-7; 10 bases match TRBD1. Germline CDR1 reads SEHNR; CDR2 reads FQNEAQ (reference sequence). This CDR3 contains 16 residues. V trimming: 2 bases; J trimming: 4 bases; junction bases outside the gene matches: 8. CDR3 nucleotides: TGTGCCAGCAGCTTAATAATGGGGACAGGGGAATACGAGCAGTACTTC. It is translated as CASSLIMGTGEYEQYF.

This clonotype was seen repeatedly, ten times or more. The V call is TRBV6-2 or TRBV6-3, the J call TRBJ2-3, with D perhaps matching TRBD2 (6 bases). This CDR3 is built from 16 residues. V gave up 5 bases and J gave up 0 bases, with 15 bases separating them. Germline V lookup: CDR1 MNHEY, CDR2 SVGEGT. The CDR3 DNA follows: TGTGCCAGCAGTGGGGACCCCGGGACTAGCACAGATACGCAGTATTTT. This encodes CASSGDPGTSTDTQYF.

This clonotype was observed many times. The gene calls are TRBV7-6 and TRBJ2-1; 9 positions match TRBD1. V was pared by 3 bases and J by 8 bases, with 5 bases of the junction left unmatched. This CDR3 spans 14 amino acids. Germline V gives CDR1 SGHVS, CDR2 FNYEAQ. The DNA for the CDR3 is TGTGCCAGCAGCTTTGGGACAGGGACAGATGAGCAGTTCTTC. This encodes CASSFGTGTDEQFF. The whole variable domain, remainder taken from reference TRBV7-6 and TRBJ2-1, is GAGVSQSPRYKVTKRGQDVALRCDPISGHVSLYWYRQALGQGPEFLTYFNYEAQQDKSGLPNDRFSAERPEGSISTLTIQRTEQRDSAMYRCASSFGTGTDEQFFGPGTRLTVL.

The CDR3 region is CAISERNRDVGRDEQFF. The DNA of the CDR3 is TGTGCCATCAGTGAACGGAACCGGGACGTCGGGCGGGATGAGCAGTTCTTC. V and J are TRBV10-3 and TRBJ2-1; D is possibly TRBD1 or TRBD2 (5 bases each). The V end was cut by 3 bases, the J end by 8 bases, with 23 bases between. CDR1 and CDR2 from the germline V gene are ENHRY and SYGVKD. The CDR3 sequence is 17 residues long.

There are a few counts of this clonotype. The chain couples TRBV29-1 to TRBJ2-1; 8 bases map to TRBD2. This CDR3 has 15 amino acids. CDR1 is SQVTM, CDR2 ANQGSEA, per germline. J lost 2 bases, V lost 3 bases, and 6 bases had no gene match. The CDR3 loop is CSVDGREGTYNEQFF. The CDR3 DNA follows: TGCAGCGTTGACGGTCGGGAGGGGACCTACAATGAGCAGTTCTTC.

The rearrangement uses TRBV10-3 and TRBJ1-6, with no clear D. The V end lost 0 bases, the J end lost 7 bases, and 13 bases lay between the germline ends. The CDR3 runs 16 residues. In germline, CDR1 is ENHRY, CDR2 SYGVKD. The CDR3 sequence is CAISESGNGLNSPLHF. The CDR3 nucleotides are TGTGCCATCAGTGAGTCAGGGAACGGATTAAATTCACCCCTCCACTTT.

This clonotype was counted many times. The V gene is TRBV11-2, the J gene TRBJ2-7, with 9 bases lining up with TRBD1. Germline CDR1 and CDR2: SGHAT and FQNNGV. V lost 5 bases, J lost 5 bases, and 13 bases stayed unmatched. The CDR3 runs to 16 residues. DNA of the CDR3: TGTGCCAGCAGCGAGGCAAGTGGGACAGGGAGGGACGAGCAGTACTTC. This codes for CASSEASGTGRDEQYF.

The chain joins TRBV7-9 to TRBJ2-7; weak D call: TRBD2 (6 bases). V shed 1 base and J shed 2 bases, with 21 bases lying between them. The V gene's germline CDR1 is SEHNR and CDR2 FQNEAQ (reference sequence). The CDR3 contains 18 residues. The CDR3 nucleotides are TGTGCCAGCAGCTTAGTTGATTCTGGAGGGCATAGGGCCTACGAGCAGTACTTC. Translating gives CASSLVDSGGHRAYEQYF.

This clonotype was counted between two and nine times. In nucleotides, the CDR3 is TGTGCCAGCAGTTTACTCCACCCCGCCAGGGTGGAGCCCCAGCATTTT. Translation: CASSLLHPARVEPQHF. The chain couples TRBV28 to TRBJ1-5; D possibly corresponds to TRBD1 (5 bases). V shed 2 bases and J shed 8 bases, with 19 bases lying between them. The germline V gene has CDR1 MDHEN and CDR2 SYDVKM. The CDR3 has 16 amino acids.

This clonotype was observed a handful of times. The V gene is TRBV27, the J gene TRBJ2-2; either TRBD1 or TRBD2 may supply D (5 bases each). CDR1 is MNHEY, CDR2 SMNVEV, per germline (reference sequence). The V end was cut by 6 bases, the J end by 0 bases, with 14 bases between. The CDR3 loop spans 16 amino acids. Here the CDR3 DNA reads TGTGCCAGCAGAGCTGAGGTGGGGGCGAACACCGGGGAGCTGTTTTTT. Amino acids: CASRAEVGANTGELFF.

The rearrangement uses TRBV6-2 or TRBV6-3 and TRBJ2-3; TRBD1 matches 8 bases. Germline trimming cut 6 bases from V and 4 bases from J; bases unmatched to any gene: 12. The length of the CDR3 is 16 residues. Germline V lookup: CDR1 MNHEY, CDR2 SVGEGT. The CDR3 loop reads CASRLDREGEPDTQYF. CDR3 nucleotide sequence: TGTGCCAGCAGACTGGACAGGGAAGGGGAGCCAGATACGCAGTATTTT.

V gene TRBV7-8 combines with J gene TRBJ2-1; 9 bases fit TRBD1. Germline CDR1 SGHVS, CDR2 FQNEAQ. J lost 8 bases, V lost 5 bases, and 7 bases had no gene match. The CDR3 is made up of 14 amino acids. The CDR3 coding sequence is TGTGCCAGCAGCCCAGGGACAGGGATTCATGAGCAGTTCTTC. Its protein is CASSPGTGIHEQFF.

This chain joins TRBV10-3 and TRBJ2-7, with D perhaps matching TRBD2 (6 bases). Germline values: CDR1 ENHRY, CDR2 SYGVKD. The CDR3 runs 13 residues. The germline V and J ends were trimmed by 4 bases and 6 bases, with 13 bases remaining between them. The CDR3 here is CAISGEAWGEQYF. The DNA for the CDR3 is TGTGCCATCAGTGGGGAGGCTTGGGGCGAGCAGTACTTC.

This clonotype was recorded a few times. The rearrangement joins TRBV19 to TRBJ2-3; D remains unclear. From germline, CDR1 is LNHDA and CDR2 SQIVND (reference sequence). The V end lost 3 bases, the J end lost 4 bases, and 11 bases lay between the germline ends. CDR3 length equals 14 residues. The CDR3 region is CASSMRQFSDTQYF. As DNA, the CDR3 is TGTGCCAGTAGTATGCGTCAGTTTTCAGATACGCAGTATTTT.

The chain combines TRBV20-1 with TRBJ2-7; 11 positions agree with TRBD2. This CDR3 contains 15 residues. V gave up 1 base and J gave up 0 bases; unmatched junction bases: 2. Germline CDR1 DFQATT, CDR2 SNEGSKA (reference sequence). The CDR3 protein is CSARAGLADSYEQYF. CDR3 nucleotides: TGCAGTGCTAGAGCGGGACTAGCGGACTCCTACGAGCAGTACTTC.

This clonotype was counted at least ten times. Here the CDR3 DNA reads TGTGCCAGCAGTCCTCGCGGGGGGATTCAAGAGACCCAGTACTTC. The encoded protein is CASSPRGGIQETQYF. The rearrangement links TRBV28 to TRBJ2-5; TRBD2 agrees at 8 bases. The ends lost 5 bases at V and 2 bases at J; junction bases unmatched: 7. This CDR3 is built from 15 residues. Per germline, CDR1 MDHEN and CDR2 SYDVKM. Variable domain in full (rest from reference TRBV28 and TRBJ2-5): DVKVTQSSRYLVKRTGEKVFLECVQDMDHENMFWYRQDPGLGLRLIYFSYDVKMKEKGDIPEGYSVSREKKERFSLILESASTNQTSMYLCASSPRGGIQETQYFGPGTRLLVL.